The 32 T cell receptor beta chains below all came from one sample that was sequenced in a study of blood T cell repertoires in COVID-19. Assay: immunoSEQ multiplex PCR; the TCRdb copy retains only in-frame clones and omits some. The sample records tens of thousands of clones, approximately 90% being singletons. Sequencing was performed on peripheral blood. The receptors shown here come from a man between 65 and 80 years old with active or convalescent COVID-19.

This clone was seen more than once but under ten times. The gene calls are TRBV18 and TRBJ2-7; D might be TRBD1 (6 bases). Trimming stripped 1 base from V and 3 bases from J, with 19 bases between. Germline V gives CDR1 KGHSH, CDR2 LQKENI. The CDR3 runs to 17 residues. The CDR3 spells CASSPQRTGQGIYEQYF. In nucleotides, the CDR3 is TGTGCCAGCTCACCACAACGGACGGGGCAGGGGATCTACGAGCAGTACTTC.

This chain uses TRBV19 with TRBJ1-5, with TRBD1 matching 8 bases. J gave up 7 bases and V 3 bases, and 29 bases lay outside the gene matches. Germline CDR1 reads LNHDA; CDR2 reads SQIVND (reference sequence). The CDR3 extends over 22 amino acids. The CDR3 DNA is TGTGCCAGTAGTATCCCCCGGGGGGCCGCGACAGGGGATACTGAAGCGGAACAGCCCCAGCATTTT. Its translation is CASSIPRGAATGDTEAEQPQHF.

The chain links TRBV20-1 to TRBJ2-3, with 15 nucleotides matching TRBD2. The CDR3 totals 16 residues. CDR1 and CDR2 (germline): DFQATT, SNEGSKA (reference sequence). The V segment lost 3 bases and the J segment 8 bases; nucleotides outside the gene matches: 9. CDR3 amino acids: CSASSGLAGGGGTQYF. The CDR3 coding sequence is TGCAGTGCTAGTTCGGGACTAGCGGGAGGAGGTGGTACGCAGTATTTT.

This clone appeared a few times. The chain is built from TRBV28 and TRBJ1-6; tentative D call: TRBD1 (5 bases). Trimming removed 1 base at V and 7 bases at J, with 11 bases between. This CDR3 is 15 amino acids long. The germline CDR1 and CDR2 sequences are MDHEN and SYDVKM. The DNA for the CDR3 is TGTGCCAGCAGTTTATCCGCAGGGTGGAATTCACCCCTCCACTTT. Encoded protein: CASSLSAGWNSPLHF.

CDR3: CASSFSGSVSNEQFF. The CDR3 DNA follows: TGTGCCAGCAGCTTTAGCGGGAGTGTTTCAAATGAGCAGTTCTTC. The chain combines TRBV3-1 (or the pseudogene TRBV3-2) with TRBJ2-1, with 9 bases matching TRBD2. The germline gives CDR1 LGHDT, CDR2 YNNKEL (reference sequence). The CDR3 is made up of 15 amino acids. The junction had 9 bases not matched to a gene; V was cut back by 5 bases and J by 7 bases.

This clone was seen only a few times. V usage is TRBV18 and J usage is TRBJ2-7; D is possibly TRBD2 (5 bases). Looked up from germline, CDR1 is KGHSH and CDR2 is LQKENI. V lost 3 bases to trimming and J lost 3 bases, with 15 bases between them. CDR3 size: 15 residues. CDR3 nucleotide sequence: TGTGCCAGCTCACCCCCCGGACTTTCCCTCTACGAGCAGTACTTC. It codes for CASSPPGLSLYEQYF.

The chain joins TRBV18 to TRBJ2-7, with D possibly TRBD1 on 5 matching bases. Germline loops: CDR1 KGHSH, CDR2 LQKENI. The CDR3 loop spans 16 amino acids. The V gene lost 2 bases and the J gene lost 2 bases, with 16 bases spanning the gap. CDR3 DNA sequence: TGTGCCAGCTCACCAAGAGTACAGGTAGCTGCCTACGAGCAGTACTTC. Its translation is CASSPRVQVAAYEQYF.

The chain is built from TRBV5-6 and TRBJ1-4; D is uncertain. This CDR3 is 13 amino acids long. V was shortened by 3 bases and J by 5 bases, with 8 bases between the two germline ends. CDR1 and CDR2 from the germline V gene are SGHDT and YYEEEE. CDR3 residues: CASSSRVNEKLFF. For the CDR3, the DNA is TGTGCCAGCAGCTCTCGGGTGAATGAAAAACTGTTTTTT.

The rearrangement uses TRBV3-1 (or the pseudogene TRBV3-2) and TRBJ2-7; TRBD1 agrees at 8 bases. Germline V gives CDR1 LGHDT, CDR2 YNNKEL (reference sequence). The CDR3 extends over 15 amino acids. The J segment lost 4 bases and the V segment lost 1 base, leaving 6 bases of the junction unmatched. The CDR3 reads CASSQGGQGRYEQYF. CDR3 coding DNA: TGTGCCAGCAGCCAAGGAGGACAGGGTAGGTACGAGCAGTACTTC.

This clone occurred a few times. The rearrangement links TRBV5-4 to TRBJ1-2; 9 bases agree with TRBD1. CDR3 size: 16 residues. Germline V lookup: CDR1 SGHNT, CDR2 YYREEE (reference sequence). J was trimmed by 4 bases and V by 0 bases; bases with no gene match: 7. The CDR3 loop reads CASSLGAGTGSYGYTF. CDR3 DNA sequence: TGTGCCAGCAGCTTGGGCGCAGGGACAGGGAGCTATGGCTACACCTTC.

The chain links TRBV5-1 to TRBJ1-1; TRBD1 matches 8 bases. CDR1 SGHRS and CDR2 YFSETQ come from the germline V gene. The CDR3 runs to 17 residues. J gave up 4 bases and V 4 bases, and 15 bases lay outside the gene matches. The CDR3: CASSPGTGRELVTEAFF. The CDR3, as DNA: TGCGCCAGCAGCCCCGGGACAGGAAGGGAGTTGGTCACTGAAGCTTTCTTT.

The genes are TRBV6-6 and TRBJ2-1; 11 bases fit TRBD1. J was trimmed by 10 bases and V by 5 bases; bases with no gene match: 19. CDR3 length: 18 amino acids. Looked up from germline, CDR1 is MNHNY and CDR2 is SVGAGI (reference sequence). CDR3 protein: CASSLRQSRDRGFGEQFF. CDR3 DNA: TGTGCCAGCAGTCTGCGTCAATCCCGGGACAGGGGGTTTGGGGAGCAGTTCTTC.

The chain carries TRBV4-1 and TRBJ1-5; a possible D gene is TRBD1 (5 bases). The CDR3 sequence is 17 residues long. Germline lookup yields CDR1 MGHRA and CDR2 YSYEKL. Trimming took 0 bases from V and 2 from J, leaving 14 bases between them. CDR3: CASSQDPGIWGNQPQHF. In DNA form, the CDR3 reads TGCGCCAGCAGCCAAGACCCAGGGATTTGGGGCAATCAGCCCCAGCATTTT.

The CDR3 coding sequence is TGTGCCAGCAGCAAAGGGTGGGGTAGGGGGCTAGACGGCTACACCTTC. Protein sequence: CASSKGWGRGLDGYTF. This chain joins TRBV21-1 and TRBJ1-2; the table's D call, TRBD1, has no DNA check behind it. TRBV21-1 is noted as a pseudogene. The CDR3 is 16 residues long.

This chain joins TRBV9 and TRBJ1-1, with D possibly matching TRBD1 (5 bases). CDR1 is SGDLS and CDR2 is YYNGEE in the germline V gene. This CDR3 contains 16 residues. V dropped 0 bases and J dropped 4 bases, with 16 bases sitting between them. CDR3 coding DNA: TGTGCCAGCAGCGTAGGGTCGGCAGGGTGGGGCACTGAAGCTTTCTTT. Its translation is CASSVGSAGWGTEAFF.

This sequence joins TRBV16 and TRBJ1-3, with D perhaps TRBD1 (6 bases). Between the trimmed V and J ends, which lost 2 bases and 0 bases, there was a span of 8 bases. The CDR3 spans 15 residues. In germline, CDR1 is KGHSY, CDR2 FQNENV. CDR3 sequence: CASSQDRYSGNTIYF. In nucleotides, the CDR3 is TGTGCCAGCAGCCAAGACAGGTACTCTGGAAACACCATATATTTT.

The chain combines TRBV6-5 with TRBJ2-1; no clear D. With 2 bases removed from V and 6 bases from J, the gap between germline ends came to 5 bases. Germline lookup yields CDR1 MNHEY and CDR2 SVGAGI. CDR3 length: 12 amino acids. CDR3 amino acids: CASSYGRNEQFF. In nucleotides, the CDR3 is TGTGCCAGCAGTTACGGCCGCAATGAGCAGTTCTTC.

V gene TRBV21-1 combines with J gene TRBJ2-1; the table's D call, TRBD2, has no DNA check behind it. TRBV21-1 corresponds to a pseudogene. This CDR3 is 14 amino acids long. The CDR3 DNA is TGTGCCAGCAGTCCGGTAGCGGATAACAATGAGCAGTTCTTC. It yields the protein CASSPVADNNEQFF.

The J gene is TRBJ2-5, the V gene TRBV28, with D possibly matching TRBD2 (6 bases). V gave up 3 bases and J gave up 3 bases, with 29 bases separating them. Germline V gives CDR1 MDHEN, CDR2 SYDVKM. The CDR3 sequence is 20 residues long. CDR3 loop: CASSFRPFTQDTDYKETQYF. The CDR3 DNA follows: TGTGCCAGCAGTTTTCGCCCTTTTACCCAAGACACGGACTACAAAGAGACCCAGTACTTC. Combining the CDR3 with reference TRBV28 and TRBJ2-5 gives the whole variable domain DVKVTQSSRYLVKRTGEKVFLECVQDMDHENMFWYRQDPGLGLRLIYFSYDVKMKEKGDIPEGYSVSREKKERFSLILESASTNQTSMYLCASSFRPFTQDTDYKETQYFGPGTRLLVL.

This chain connects TRBV11-2 to TRBJ2-7; D not certain. This CDR3 comprises 13 residues. Trimming left V 5 bases short and J 1 base short, with 9 bases between. The germline CDR1 and CDR2 sequences are SGHAT and FQNNGV. DNA of the CDR3: TGTGCCAGCAGCCTCCTTGCGTCCTACGAGCAGTACTTC. The encoded protein is CASSLLASYEQYF.

The V and J genes are TRBV4-1 and TRBJ2-5; 8 bases agree with TRBD2. Germline trimming cut 4 bases from V and 5 bases from J; bases unmatched to any gene: 15. The CDR3 runs to 17 residues. In germline, CDR1 is MGHRA, CDR2 YSYEKL. Here the CDR3 reads CASSPRGLAPEQETQYF. The CDR3 nucleotides are TGCGCCAGCAGCCCCCGAGGACTAGCCCCCGAACAGGAGACCCAGTACTTC.

The V and J genes are TRBV28 and TRBJ2-1, with TRBD1 as a possible D gene (6 bases). This CDR3 is built from 14 residues. Germline CDR1 and CDR2: MDHEN and SYDVKM. V was cut by 6 bases and J by 8 bases, with 17 bases left in between. Written as DNA, the CDR3 is TGTGCCAGCAGGACCGGGACAACCCTCCATGAGCAGTTCTTC. Protein sequence: CASRTGTTLHEQFF.

The chain has TRBV6-5 and TRBJ1-4; TRBD1 agrees at 8 bases. CDR1 is MNHEY and CDR2 is SVGAGI in the germline V gene. The CDR3 is 14 amino acids. V shed 5 bases and J 8 bases; nucleotides not matched to a gene: 7. CDR3 bases: TGTGCCAGCAGTCGGACAGGGATATGGGAAAAACTGTTTTTT. Translation: CASSRTGIWEKLFF.

The genes are TRBV7-3 and TRBJ2-7, with D perhaps TRBD1 (8 bases). The CDR3 totals 15 residues. The germline gives CDR1 SGHTA, CDR2 FQGTGA. Trimming stripped 5 bases from V and 6 bases from J, with 20 bases between. As DNA, the CDR3 is TGTGCCAGCAGCAGTACAGGGGGAGGGTTGGGCGAGCAGTACTTC. This translates into CASSSTGGGLGEQYF.

The chain is built from TRBV9 and TRBJ2-2, with 10 nucleotides matching TRBD2. This CDR3 comprises 18 residues. Germline trimming cut 4 bases from V and 5 bases from J; bases unmatched to any gene: 14. Germline CDR1 and CDR2: SGDLS and YYNGEE. Here the CDR3 DNA reads TGTGCCAGCAGCCCCCCCGGGGGGTTAGCGGGAGGTACCGGGGAGCTGTTTTTT. This sequence encodes CASSPPGGLAGGTGELFF.

This chain joins TRBV1 and TRBJ2-5; the table's TRBD2 call for D was not verified on the DNA. TRBV1 is termed a pseudogene. The CDR3 consists of 16 residues. CDR3 DNA: TGCACCAGCAGCCTCAACCGGGAACAGTACCAAGAGACCCAGTACTTC. It codes for CTSSLNREQYQETQYF.

This chain links TRBV5-5 with TRBJ1-5, with D hard to call. In germline, CDR1 is SGHKS, CDR2 YYEKEE (reference sequence). The CDR3 runs 17 residues. Trimming cost V 0 bases and J 2 bases, with 15 bases left between them. CDR3: CASSLESRATGNQPQHF. The CDR3 nucleotides read TGTGCCAGCAGCTTGGAAAGTCGTGCCACTGGCAATCAGCCCCAGCATTTT.

Only a few counts were recorded for this clone. The V and J genes are TRBV27 and TRBJ2-6, with no clear D. CDR1 and CDR2 from the germline V gene are MNHEY and SMNVEV (reference sequence). Trimming removed 3 bases at V and 2 bases at J, with 8 bases between. The CDR3 loop spans 15 amino acids. The CDR3 sequence: CASSFGPPGANVLTF. The CDR3 bases are TGTGCCAGCAGTTTTGGCCCCCCTGGGGCCAACGTCCTGACTTTC.

The table lists this clone with a count of one. The chain uses TRBV9 and TRBJ2-3, with D unresolved. CDR1 and CDR2 (germline): SGDLS, YYNGEE. The CDR3 covers 14 residues. V was cut by 4 bases and J by 0 bases, with 9 bases left in between. CDR3 residues: CASSSLTSTDTQYF. CDR3 sequence (DNA): TGTGCCAGCAGCTCTTTAACTAGCACAGATACGCAGTATTTT.

This chain connects TRBV15 to TRBJ1-2; D possibly corresponds to TRBD1 (5 bases). This CDR3 is built from 13 residues. Germline lookup yields CDR1 LNHNV and CDR2 YYDKDF (reference sequence). V lost 0 bases to trimming and J lost 7 bases, with 9 bases between them. The DNA for the CDR3 is TGTGCCACCAGCAGAGATAACGGGGGTGGCTACACCTTC. Translating gives CATSRDNGGGYTF.

The chain joins TRBV24-1 to TRBJ2-1, with 10 bases identical to TRBD1. CDR3 length equals 15 residues. The V and J ends lost 5 bases and 5 bases, in that order; junction bases with no gene match: 5. Germline V gene sequence: CDR1 KGHDR, CDR2 SFDVKD. In nucleotides, the CDR3 is TGTGCCACCAGTGCCTGGACAGGGGGGGACAATGAGCAGTTCTTC. It codes for CATSAWTGGDNEQFF.

The chain carries TRBV28 and TRBJ1-5; the match to TRBD1 covers 7 bases. The CDR3 runs 13 residues. Germline-derived CDR1 and CDR2 are MDHEN and SYDVKM. After removal of 11 bases from V and 6 bases from J, the junction contained 10 bases not matched to a gene. As DNA, the CDR3 is TGTGCCGGGGGAAACAGGGGCCTTCAGCCCCAGCATTTT. It codes for CAGGNRGLQPQHF.